This T cell receptor beta chain was recorded in a study of T cells in Graves' hyperthyroidism and ophthalmopathy (dated by TCRdb to the late 2010s). In the study overall: Peripheral blood samples were taken at initial diagnosis, before any treatment was given. An independent validation cohort of about 19 hyperthyroidism patients and approximately 16 patients who later progressed to ophthalmopathy tested prospective prediction of ophthalmopathy. Following sampling, methimazole starting at 30 mg daily was given to hyperthyroidism patients, and high-dose intravenous methylprednisolone was given to ophthalmopathy patients. TCR V-J signatures able to tell the groups apart were searched for in a discovery cohort of 100 patients, of whom around 42 had Graves' ophthalmopathy and more than 55 had stable Graves' hyperthyroidism. The 90 to 100 discovery patients were randomly split 7:3 into training and test sets. The study also compared thyroid tissue and blood T-cell repertoires from several Graves' hyperthyroidism patients. The paper describes TCR Vbeta CDR3 sequencing of 135 peripheral blood samples, made up of fewer than 50 ophthalmopathy patients, approximately 76 hyperthyroidism patients and 17 progressor patients.

The CDR3, from cysteine to phenylalanine, totals 15 residues. Solely the CDR3 DNA is kept, with 45 bases framed from the first base. According to the germline V gene, CDR1 reads SNHLY and CDR2 reads FYNNEI. For this clonotype: The antigen it binds to is not known. A much larger clone sits a single nucleotide away, making a read error possible.

The research as a whole found: In cross-validation, a model built on a 13 V-J signature told ophthalmopathy apart from stable hyperthyroidism with about 90% sensitivity and approximately 81% specificity, and in testing the same model reached 80%/75%. Most expanded thyroid clonotypes (frequency above 0.001) were also detected in blood, suggesting blood repertoires may reflect thyroid immune responses. In validation, the model predicted progression to ophthalmopathy with 60% to 71% sensitivity and about 73% specificity, a median of 6.5 months before onset. No statistical method was used to fix the sample size in advance, and group allocation was not hidden from the investigators.

The TCR beta CDR3 regions were amplified from RNA transcripts. The first round of RT-PCR for the TCR CDR3 was performed with the HTBI primer set and the Qiagen OneStep RT-PCR kit. Libraries were constructed in a second round of multiplex PCR, after which size selection and purification were performed. Paired-end sequencing of the libraries was performed with 100 bp reads on an Illumina HiSeq2000. In the original analysis: SOAPnuke was used to process the raw data, with reads discarded if the reads contained adapters or uncalled bases, had a mean Phred below 15, or lacked an exact constant-primer or identifier match. High-quality paired reads were merged with COPE v1.2.5, and unique nucleotide sequences were defined as clonotypes. Clonotypes were aligned to IMGT TRBV, TRBD and TRBJ reference segments using MiTCR v1.1. Analysis was restricted to V-J combinations with a frequency above 0.0001, which covered 99.2% of repertoires. A TCS score was defined as the ratio of F50 (clonal expansion) to E x V (chaos), with BLOSUM62-based TCRdist applied between CDR3 peptides within each V-J. Welch's t-statistics and random forest reduced 500 to 650 V-J features to 13, which were used in a naive Bayes classifier (R e1071). TCRdb trimmed public reads at Q25 via fastp, called clones via MiXCR and kept in-frame beta chains. Each record represents a unique CDR3 protein, reported with the most common genes and DNA among its rows. The V and J calls were not made by the authors but by TCRdb's processing. Here the sample has fewer than 550,000 distinct CDR3 sequences; more than 15% occur a single time. Of the sample, 13% to 15% falls within the top ten clones.

Graves' hyperthyroidism was defined as stable when no progression to ophthalmopathy occurred over 18 months of follow-up. Hyperthyroidism patients were newly diagnosed, with disease duration under 2 months, and aged 18 to 65 years. Patients with uncontrolled infections, other autoimmune diseases, pregnancy or lactation were excluded. Diagnoses were based on clinical symptoms, serum thyroxine and TRAb, thyroid ultrasound and orbital computed tomography. PBMCs were isolated from more than 8 ml of fresh peripheral blood by Ficoll-Paque density gradient centrifugation. Total RNA was extracted using Trizol reagent, and RNA quality was assessed on an Agilent 2100 Bioanalyzer.

Sequencing input: blood. This TCR derives from a woman between 18 and 29 years old with Graves' hyperthyroidism. The sequence links TRBV2 to TRBJ2-7; the D gene is tentatively TRBD1 or TRBD2, each matching 5 bases. The sequenced DNA: TGTGCCGGCAGCCCTGAGTCTGGGGGTTTCTACGAGCAGTACTTC. Translation gives CAGSPESGGFYEQYF.